This T cell receptor beta chain stems from a study of T cells in Graves' hyperthyroidism and ophthalmopathy. Whole-study findings and limits: Also found in blood were most expanded thyroid clonotypes above 0.001. Ophthalmopathy stood apart from stable hyperthyroidism in a 13 V-J model. The model forecast ophthalmopathy, anticipating it by a median approximately 7 months before onset.

V shed 3 bases and J 5 bases; nucleotides not matched to a gene: 5. The CDR3 consists of 14 residues. RNA transcripts gave rise to amplified TCR beta CDR3 regions. The HTBI primer set served for first-round RT-PCR of the TCR CDR3. TCRdb reanalysed the multiplex PCR reads using MiXCR and keeps one entry per CDR3 protein. The sample lists 600,000 to 700,000 distinct CDR3 sequences; about 45% were seen once. This clonotype was recorded a few times. Its antigen is not known. The specimen was peripheral blood or thyroid tissue (not recorded which). The genes are TRBV12-3 or TRBV12-4 and TRBJ2-7; 9 bases match TRBD1. The origin of this receptor is an adult man with Graves' disease, either hyperthyroidism or ophthalmopathy (not recorded which). The CDR3 nucleotides read TGTGCCAGCAGTTTCGGGACAGGGATCGACGAGCAGTACTTC. As protein: CASSFGTGIDEQYF.